This T cell receptor beta chain came from a study of shared clonotypes between healthy human individuals. General observations from the study: It was observed that roughly 5.4% of naive CD4 clonotypes were shared across a handful of donors. What naive subsets generally showed was a larger estimated richness than memory subsets showed.

As concerns this clone: Its cognate antigen is unknown.

This CDR3 is 13 amino acids long. Per germline, CDR1 KGHSH and CDR2 LQKENI. V lost 5 bases and J lost 0, with 4 bases in between. Among the donors, all were Caucasian adults who lived in Nashville, Tennessee. In the authors' methods: Filtering differed, since immunoSEQ gave only junction sequences and no quality scores. The table came from immunoSEQ multiplex PCR; TCRdb's copy has only in-frame clones and leaves some out. V, J and clone size are those of that table, while D and trimming were read from the DNA. The table lists some 1.5 million clones, 95% to 99% of them singletons. The receptor was derived from a man aged 30-40 years in good health. The chain combines TRBV18 with TRBJ2-2; D uncertain. The material sequenced was naive CD4+ T cells sorted from blood. Stated subset: CD45RA+ positively selected. In DNA, the CDR3 is TGTGCCAGCTCATCTTCGAACACCGGGGAGCTGTTTTTT. Translation gives CASSSSNTGELFF.